This T cell receptor beta chain was retrieved from a study of blood T cell repertoires in COVID-19 (dated by TCRdb to the early 2020s). Background for the entire study: The collaborator samples originated in the United States, Italy and Spain and spanned the acute and convalescent phases of COVID-19. The prospective study material was composed of cDNA or gDNA derived from T cells, B-cell-depleted T cells, or PBMCs. The dataset comprised deeply sampled blood TCRbeta repertoires from subjects exposed to, actively infected with, or recovered from COVID-19. The repertoires were released in a freely available public database meant as a resource for research on the immune response to SARS-CoV-2. Samples came from the ongoing ImmuneRACE study (first 160 participants) plus 1,254 subjects from 6 global collaborators. Sample metadata almost always included a de-identified subject ID, COVID-19 status, age in years and sex. Where HLA class I and class II types were available, the types were taken from metadata supplied by the sample provider, not from assay-based typing.

Findings and caveats that apply to the study as a whole: The amount of clinical and demographic metadata varied by source and participant and was provided uncurated.

The immunoSEQ Assay, a bias-controlled multiplex PCR, was used to amplify TCRbeta CDR3 regions from genomic DNA. As for the authors' bioinformatics: Within the assay, amplification of reference gene primers was used to estimate how many nucleated cells each sample contained. Sequence reads were collapsed and filtered to measure the absolute abundance of every unique TCRbeta CDR3 rearrangement. For each sample, productive Simpson clonality was calculated as the square root of Simpson's diversity index over productive rearrangements. TCRdb retrieved this table from immuneACCESS and kept in-frame rearrangements only. Not all clones are present; in checked studies, unresolved V genes account for under half, and no reason is known for the remainder. D and trimming were read from the DNA, whereas the V and J calls and clone size are those reported in that table. The sample table contains roughly 180,000 clones; only one count was recorded for 65% to 85% of them. The top ten constitute roughly 5.1% of the sample.

Worth noting for this clone: No cognate antigen has been identified for it. Germline and junction disagree at one end, which may indicate a read error.

The collaborating institutions used their own protocols to collect whole blood in K2EDTA tubes. For TCRbeta analysis, collaborator samples were shipped as frozen whole blood, as isolated PBMCs, or as DNA extracted from either sample type. The CDR1 and CDR2 encoded by the germline V gene are MRHNA and SNTAGT. The CDR3 has 15 amino acids, counting the end cysteine and phenylalanine. Only the CDR3 portion is preserved as DNA: 45 bases, with reading frame beginning at the first base. Recombination joined TRBV6-4 with TRBJ2-7; a weak D assignment points to TRBD2 (7 bases agree). The clonotype comes from a woman aged 25-40 years with acute or convalescent COVID-19. Sequencing was done on a sample of peripheral blood. The CDR3 region: CASCDSGGGGREQYF. Here is the DNA: TGTGCCAGCTGTGACTCGGGTGGGGGGGGGCGGGAGCAGTACTTC.